What follows are 5 T cell receptor beta chains derived from one specimen sequenced in a study of T cells in Graves' hyperthyroidism and ophthalmopathy. Amplification of TCR beta CDR3 regions was performed using RNA transcripts as template. Using the HTBI primer set, a first-round RT-PCR was run on the TCR CDR3. TCRdb processed the multiplex PCR reads anew with MiXCR; each CDR3 protein has one entry. The data show about 700,000 distinct CDR3 sequences, roughly 15% seen once. Sequenced: blood. Every receptor here comes from a woman between 18 and 29 years old with Graves' hyperthyroidism.

This clonotype was seen ten or more times. The gene calls are TRBV24-1 and TRBJ2-1; D remains unclear. Trimming shortened V by 4 bases and J by 6 bases, and 12 bases separated the two germline ends. CDR1 and CDR2 (germline): KGHDR, SFDVKD. This CDR3 spans 14 amino acids. In DNA form, the CDR3 reads TGTGCCACCAGTGACTCCAGCGAGGCCAATGAGCAGTTCTTC. Its protein is CATSDSSEANEQFF.

The J gene is TRBJ2-7, the V gene TRBV19, with a weak D call TRBD2 (5 bases). Germline CDR1 is LNHDA and CDR2 is SQIVND (reference sequence). The CDR3 runs to 13 residues. Trimming cost V 6 bases and J 6 bases, with 15 bases left between them. In nucleotides, the CDR3 is TGTGCCAGTAGCCACGGAGGAAGGAGCGAGCAGTACTTC. Its translation is CASSHGGRSEQYF.

The V gene is TRBV4-1, the J gene TRBJ2-4; 9 positions match TRBD2. This CDR3 comprises 14 residues. V lost 3 bases, J lost 10 bases, and 7 bases stayed unmatched. The germline V gene encodes CDR1 MGHRA and CDR2 YSYEKL. CDR3 region: CASSHAGGGGIQYF. As DNA, the CDR3 is TGCGCCAGCAGCCACGCGGGAGGGGGTGGGATTCAGTACTTC.

This clonotype has a count of ten or more. The chain carries TRBV30 and TRBJ1-1; D not resolved. In germline, CDR1 is GTSNPN, CDR2 SVGIG (reference sequence). Trimming pared 4 bases from V and 5 bases from J, leaving 17 bases between. This CDR3 has 14 residues. The CDR3: CAWTRSAGWTEAFF. The CDR3 bases are TGTGCCTGGACCCGGTCAGCGGGCTGGACTGAAGCTTTCTTT.

The rearrangement uses TRBV30 and TRBJ2-1, with TRBD2 identical over 14 bases. The ends lost 5 bases at V and 0 bases at J; junction bases unmatched: 15. The germline V gene encodes CDR1 GTSNPN and CDR2 SVGIG (reference sequence). The CDR3 is 20 amino acids. For the CDR3, the DNA is TGTGCCTGGGCGAATACTGATCGGACTAGCGGGAGGTCCTCCTACAATGAGCAGTTCTTC. Translated: CAWANTDRTSGRSSYNEQFF.